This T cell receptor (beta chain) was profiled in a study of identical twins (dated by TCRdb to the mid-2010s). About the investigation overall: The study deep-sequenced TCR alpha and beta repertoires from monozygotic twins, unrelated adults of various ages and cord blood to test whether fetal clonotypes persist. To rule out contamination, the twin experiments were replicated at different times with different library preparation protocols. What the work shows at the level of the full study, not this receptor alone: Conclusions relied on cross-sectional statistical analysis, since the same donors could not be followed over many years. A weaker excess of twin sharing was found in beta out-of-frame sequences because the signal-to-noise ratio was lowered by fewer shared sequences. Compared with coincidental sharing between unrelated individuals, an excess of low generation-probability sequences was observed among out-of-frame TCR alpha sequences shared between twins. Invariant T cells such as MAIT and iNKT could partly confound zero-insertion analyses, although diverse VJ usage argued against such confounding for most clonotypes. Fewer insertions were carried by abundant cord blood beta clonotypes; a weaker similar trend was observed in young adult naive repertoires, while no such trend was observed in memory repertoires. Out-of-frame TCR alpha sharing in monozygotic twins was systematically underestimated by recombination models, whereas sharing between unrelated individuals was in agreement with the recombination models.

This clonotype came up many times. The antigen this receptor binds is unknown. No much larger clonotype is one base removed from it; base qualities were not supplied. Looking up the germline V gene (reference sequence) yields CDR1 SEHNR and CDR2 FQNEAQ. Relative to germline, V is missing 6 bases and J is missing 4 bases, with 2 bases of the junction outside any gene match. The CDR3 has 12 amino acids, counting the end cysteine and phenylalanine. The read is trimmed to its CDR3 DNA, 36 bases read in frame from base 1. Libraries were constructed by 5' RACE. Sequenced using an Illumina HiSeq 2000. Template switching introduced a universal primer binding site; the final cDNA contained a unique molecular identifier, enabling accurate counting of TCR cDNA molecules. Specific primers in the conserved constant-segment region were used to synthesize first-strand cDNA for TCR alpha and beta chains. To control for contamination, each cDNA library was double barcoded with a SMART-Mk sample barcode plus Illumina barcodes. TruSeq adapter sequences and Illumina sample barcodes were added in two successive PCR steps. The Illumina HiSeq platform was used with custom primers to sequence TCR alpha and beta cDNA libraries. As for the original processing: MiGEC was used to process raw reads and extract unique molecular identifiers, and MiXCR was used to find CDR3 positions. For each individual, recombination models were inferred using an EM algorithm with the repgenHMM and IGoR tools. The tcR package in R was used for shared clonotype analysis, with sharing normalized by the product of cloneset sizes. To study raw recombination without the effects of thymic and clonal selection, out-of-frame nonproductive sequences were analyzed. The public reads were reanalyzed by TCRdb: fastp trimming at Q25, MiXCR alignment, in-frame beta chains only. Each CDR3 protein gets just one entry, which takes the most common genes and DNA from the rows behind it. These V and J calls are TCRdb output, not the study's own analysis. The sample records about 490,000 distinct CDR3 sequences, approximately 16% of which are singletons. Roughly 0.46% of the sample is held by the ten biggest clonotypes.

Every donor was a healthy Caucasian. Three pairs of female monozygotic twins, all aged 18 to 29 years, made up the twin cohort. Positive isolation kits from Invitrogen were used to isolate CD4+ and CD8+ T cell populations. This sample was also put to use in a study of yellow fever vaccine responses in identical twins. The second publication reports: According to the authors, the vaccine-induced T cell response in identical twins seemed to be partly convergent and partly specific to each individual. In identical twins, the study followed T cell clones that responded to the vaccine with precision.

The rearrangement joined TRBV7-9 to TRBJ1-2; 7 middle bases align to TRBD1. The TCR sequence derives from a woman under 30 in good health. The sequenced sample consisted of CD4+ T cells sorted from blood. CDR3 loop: CASSRDSYGYTF. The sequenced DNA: TGTGCCAGCAGTCGGGACAGCTATGGCTACACCTTC.